One and the same sample provided the 32 T cell receptor beta chains below, sequenced in a study of blood T cell repertoires in COVID-19. The protocol was immunoSEQ multiplex PCR, while the TCRdb copy is restricted to in-frame clones and leaves out a portion. The sample includes 400,000 to 500,000 clones, approximately 88% seen only once; the top ten take 1.5% to 2%. The sample consisted of PBMCs or T cells enriched from blood (not recorded which). These receptors were taken from a woman in her thirties or forties who had recovered from COVID-19.

The chain links TRBV10-3 to TRBJ1-2, with a tentative D call TRBD1 (6 bases). CDR3 length: 13 residues. The V and J ends lost 3 bases and 5 bases respectively, with 10 bases between them. Germline loops: CDR1 ENHRY, CDR2 SYGVKD. CDR3 in amino acids: CAISEDRFYGYTF. The CDR3 nucleotides are TGTGCCATCAGTGAAGACAGGTTTTATGGCTACACCTTC.

The chain joins TRBV7-2 to TRBJ2-1; 8 nucleotides match TRBD1. V lost 5 bases and J lost 4; bases outside the gene matches: 4. CDR3 length: 14 amino acids. Germline CDR1 and CDR2: SGHTA and FQGNSA. CDR3 region: CASSIGTGYNEQFF. The CDR3, as DNA: TGTGCCAGCAGCATAGGGACAGGATACAATGAGCAGTTCTTC.

V is TRBV29-1 and J is TRBJ2-7; 7 positions agree with TRBD1. The CDR3 length is 15 residues. V was pared by 4 bases and J by 2 bases, with 11 bases of the junction left unmatched. The germline gives CDR1 SQVTM, CDR2 ANQGSEA. The CDR3 nucleotides read TGCAGCGTTGCCCCCGGGACAGCGGCTACCTACGAGCAGTACTTC. This translates into CSVAPGTAATYEQYF.

J is TRBJ2-1 and V is TRBV18; 10 bases match TRBD1. The V gene end was trimmed by 2 bases and the J gene end by 2 bases; junction bases not matched to a gene: 3. Germline CDR1 KGHSH, CDR2 LQKENI. The CDR3 is 16 residues long. The CDR3 DNA reads as TGTGCCAGCTCACCAAGGGACAGGGGAACCTACAATGAGCAGTTCTTC. It encodes CASSPRDRGTYNEQFF.

The J gene is TRBJ1-2, the V gene TRBV24-1; unclear D gene. The V end lost 2 bases, the J end lost 2 bases, and 11 bases lay between the germline ends. CDR1 is KGHDR and CDR2 is SFDVKD in the germline V gene. This CDR3 has 15 residues. The CDR3 spells CATSDSKPVNYGYTF. The CDR3 DNA reads as TGTGCCACCAGTGATTCGAAACCAGTAAACTATGGCTACACCTTC.

The J gene is TRBJ2-1, the V gene TRBV10-2; 8 positions agree with TRBD2. CDR3 length: 13 amino acids. V was pared by 6 bases and J by 6 bases, with 4 bases of the junction left unmatched. Germline CDR1 WSHSY, CDR2 SAAADI. Written as DNA, the CDR3 is TGCGCCAGCAGACAGGGACTAGGCAATGAGCAGTTCTTC. Translating it yields CASRQGLGNEQFF.

This chain connects TRBV5-5 to TRBJ2-1, with 9 bases aligning to TRBD2. Germline V gene sequence: CDR1 SGHKS, CDR2 YYEKEE (reference sequence). This CDR3 comprises 17 residues. V lost 3 bases to trimming and J lost 6 bases; unmatched junction nucleotides: 13. CDR3 nucleotide sequence: TGTGCCAGCAGCTACCAGATGATAGCGGGAGTGGGCAATGAGCAGTTCTTC. This codes for CASSYQMIAGVGNEQFF.

The chain links TRBV6-2 or TRBV6-3 to TRBJ1-4; 7 bases fit TRBD1. Germline CDR1 reads MNHEY; CDR2 reads SVGEGT. J was trimmed by 8 bases and V by 5 bases; bases with no gene match: 8. This CDR3 has 14 amino acids. CDR3: CASSLGGSHEKLFF. The DNA for the CDR3 is TGTGCCAGCAGTCTAGGGGGCAGTCACGAAAAACTGTTTTTT.

The V gene is TRBV27, the J gene TRBJ2-7, with 7 bases lining up with TRBD1. In germline, CDR1 is MNHEY, CDR2 SMNVEV (reference sequence). V shed 6 bases and J 0 bases; nucleotides not matched to a gene: 8. The CDR3 sequence is 15 residues long. CDR3 sequence (DNA): TGTGCCAGCAGAATAACCGGGACAGCCTCCTACGAGCAGTACTTC. This gives the protein CASRITGTASYEQYF.

The chain combines TRBV18 with TRBJ1-1; D remains ambiguous. CDR1 is KGHSH and CDR2 is LQKENI in the germline V gene. The CDR3 is 15 residues long. Trimming stripped 1 base from V and 3 bases from J, with 12 bases between. In nucleotides, the CDR3 is TGTGCCAGCTCACCACAGGAAGGGAGGGACACTGAAGCTTTCTTT. As protein: CASSPQEGRDTEAFF.

To note about this clone: Given a much more abundant clone one base away, this may be a read error. CDR3 sequence (DNA): TGTGCCAGCAGTGTGGCAGGGATGAACACTGAAGCTTTCTTT. Translated, it gives CASSVAGMNTEAFF. The J gene is TRBJ1-1, the V gene TRBV25-1; possible D gene TRBD1, 5 bases. The V gene's germline CDR1 is MGHDK and CDR2 SYGVNS. The CDR3 spans 14 residues. V was trimmed by 4 bases and J by 0 bases, leaving 9 bases between them.

This chain links TRBV30 with TRBJ1-2; no clear D. This CDR3 has 15 residues. Trimming shortened V by 4 bases and J by 4 bases, and 19 bases separated the two germline ends. CDR1 is GTSNPN, CDR2 SVGIG, per germline (reference sequence). CDR3 nucleotides: TGTGCCTGGAATGTCCCGAACAGAATTGGCTATGGCTACACCTTC. Residues: CAWNVPNRIGYGYTF.

The chain has TRBV6-4 and TRBJ2-1, with D possibly matching TRBD1 (5 bases). The germline gives CDR1 MRHNA, CDR2 SNTAGT. There are 13 residues in the CDR3. Trimming removed 4 bases from V and 5 bases from J, with 9 bases in between. The CDR3 is CASSAQGNNEQFF. The CDR3 region has the DNA TGTGCCAGCAGTGCGCAGGGAAACAATGAGCAGTTCTTC.

The chain employs TRBV11-3 and TRBJ2-1, with 10 positions matching TRBD2. The CDR3 extends over 14 amino acids. Germline trimming cut 6 bases from V and 4 bases from J; bases unmatched to any gene: 3. The germline CDR1 and CDR2 sequences are SGHNT and YENEEA. The CDR3: CASSGSGGYNEQFF. CDR3 nucleotides: TGTGCCAGCAGTGGTAGCGGGGGGTACAATGAGCAGTTCTTC.

The rearrangement links TRBV5-1 to TRBJ2-1; weak D call: TRBD2 (6 bases). Per germline, CDR1 SGHRS and CDR2 YFSETQ. With 4 bases removed from V and 6 bases from J, the gap between germline ends came to 23 bases. CDR3 length: 17 residues. The chain's CDR3 is CASSRRNIAVGFNEQFF. CDR3 nucleotides: TGCGCCAGCAGCCGCCGAAATATAGCGGTAGGTTTCAATGAGCAGTTCTTC.

V is TRBV6-6 and J is TRBJ2-1; D might be TRBD2 (6 bases). This CDR3 spans 15 amino acids. CDR1 MNHNY and CDR2 SVGAGI come from the germline V gene (reference sequence). The V end was cut by 5 bases, the J end by 0 bases, with 11 bases between. DNA for the CDR3: TGTGCCAGCAGTGACGGACTATCCTCCTACAATGAGCAGTTCTTC. It specifies CASSDGLSSYNEQFF.

The chain couples TRBV27 to TRBJ2-1, with D tentatively TRBD2 (6 bases). CDR1 MNHEY and CDR2 SMNVEV come from the germline V gene (reference sequence). V shed 4 bases and J shed 2 bases, with 15 bases lying between them. This CDR3 has 16 amino acids. The CDR3 here is CASSSYGGGPYNEQFF. CDR3 sequence (DNA): TGTGCCAGCAGTTCCTACGGGGGTGGACCCTACAATGAGCAGTTCTTC.

This sequence joins TRBV7-6 and TRBJ1-5, with no clear D. CDR1 and CDR2 (germline): SGHVS, FNYEAQ. This CDR3 spans 17 amino acids. Deletions cut 6 bases from V and 9 bases from J, with 27 bases between. The DNA of the CDR3 is TGTGCCAGCAGTTCCCCGCCCCGGCCGCGGAAGTCGAGGCCCCAGCATTTT. It translates to CASSSPPRPRKSRPQHF. The complete variable domain, with remaining parts taken from reference TRBV7-6 and TRBJ1-5, reads GAGVSQSPRYKVTKRGQDVALRCDPISGHVSLYWYRQALGQGPEFLTYFNYEAQQDKSGLPNDRFSAERPEGSISTLTIQRTEQRDSAMYRCASSSPPRPRKSRPQHFGDGTRLSIL.

In its sample, this clone was seen once. V and J are TRBV18 and TRBJ1-5, with TRBD1 matching 7 bases. Germline assignment: CDR1 KGHSH and CDR2 LQKENI. The CDR3 runs 16 residues. Trimming cost V 4 bases and J 7 bases; bases outside gene matches: 13. CDR3 coding DNA: TGTGCCAGCTCACTCGCCCAGTACAGGGGTGGGCAGCCCCAGCATTTT. Residues: CASSLAQYRGGQPQHF.

This clone was found once. This same CDR3 is encoded by further DNA sequences in the sample. V usage is TRBV10-1 and J usage is TRBJ1-2; D uncertain. Germline assignment: CDR1 WNHNN and CDR2 SYGVQD (reference sequence). The V end lost 3 bases, the J end lost 7 bases, and 6 bases lay between the germline ends. This CDR3 region has 11 residues. This CDR3 reads CASSDGSGYTF. The CDR3 region has the DNA TGCGCCAGCAGTGACGGTAGTGGCTACACCTTC.

J is TRBJ2-7 and V is TRBV6-5; the match to TRBD1 covers 9 bases. V was clipped by 2 bases and J by 7 bases; unmatched bases: 6. Germline CDR1 reads MNHEY; CDR2 reads SVGAGI. CDR3 size: 14 residues. The CDR3 reads CASSYGTGNAEQYF. The CDR3 bases are TGTGCCAGCAGTTACGGGACAGGGAATGCAGAGCAGTACTTC.

The chain combines TRBV2 with TRBJ2-5; D unclear. Germline V gene data show CDR1 as SNHLY and CDR2 as FYNNEI. The CDR3 loop spans 12 amino acids. The ends were cut back, 5 bases at V and 2 bases at J, with 6 bases in the middle. The CDR3 here is CASSFFQETQYF. For the CDR3, the DNA is TGTGCCAGCAGTTTCTTTCAAGAGACCCAGTACTTC.

The V call is TRBV2, the J call TRBJ1-1; D remains ambiguous. This CDR3 is built from 14 residues. Per germline, CDR1 SNHLY and CDR2 FYNNEI. Trimming took off 3 bases at V and 3 bases at J, with 11 bases between the two ends. Here the CDR3 reads CASSDLQPYTEAFF. The CDR3, as DNA: TGTGCCAGCAGTGATTTACAACCCTACACTGAAGCTTTCTTT.

This chain uses TRBV27 with TRBJ1-1; no firm D call. Deletions cut 0 bases from V and 3 bases from J, with 11 bases between. Germline V gene data show CDR1 as MNHEY and CDR2 as SMNVEV (reference sequence). This CDR3 region has 15 residues. CDR3: CASSLSRIGYTEAFF. Written as DNA, the CDR3 is TGTGCCAGCAGTTTATCGAGGATCGGATACACTGAAGCTTTCTTT.

The J gene is TRBJ1-2, the V gene TRBV7-9; D is ambiguous. CDR1 and CDR2 (germline): SEHNR, FQNEAQ (reference sequence). The ends were cut back, 5 bases at V and 0 bases at J, with 16 bases in the middle. The CDR3 consists of 16 residues. CDR3 nucleotides: TGTGCCAGCAGCCTAGGACGGGAGAGAGCTAACTATGGCTACACCTTC. Amino acid sequence: CASSLGRERANYGYTF.

The chain links TRBV5-1 to TRBJ1-1; 9 positions match TRBD1. The V segment lost 5 bases and the J segment 1 base; nucleotides outside the gene matches: 3. The CDR3 is 14 residues long. Germline values: CDR1 SGHRS, CDR2 YFSETQ. In nucleotides, the CDR3 is TGCGCCAGCAGTGACAGGGGGTCGAACACTGAAGCTTTCTTT. Protein: CASSDRGSNTEAFF.

J is TRBJ1-2 and V is TRBV7-2, with 7 nucleotides matching TRBD1. This CDR3 has 16 amino acids. V shed 5 bases and J 5 bases; nucleotides not matched to a gene: 14. Germline V lookup: CDR1 SGHTA, CDR2 FQGNSA. The CDR3 region is CASSLHRGSNFYGYTF. CDR3 in DNA: TGTGCCAGCAGCCTTCACAGGGGCTCCAATTTTTATGGCTACACCTTC.

The gene calls are TRBV5-4 and TRBJ2-7; 9 nucleotides match TRBD2. The CDR3 totals 15 residues. V lost 0 bases and J lost 6; bases outside the gene matches: 7. CDR1 SGHNT and CDR2 YYREEE come from the germline V gene (reference sequence). CDR3 sequence reads: CASSLASGTSSEQYF. CDR3 coding DNA: TGTGCCAGCAGCTTGGCATCCGGGACTAGCAGCGAGCAGTACTTC.

The gene calls are TRBV20-1 and TRBJ2-5, with TRBD1 matching over 8 bases. The CDR3 covers 16 residues. Germline-derived CDR1 and CDR2 are DFQATT and SNEGSKA (reference sequence). Trimming at V came to 3 bases and at J to 2 bases, leaving 11 bases not matched to a gene. This CDR3 is CSASGVPGTGQETQYF. The CDR3, as DNA: TGCAGTGCTAGTGGGGTCCCCGGGACAGGTCAAGAGACCCAGTACTTC.

This clone was seen just once. The chain combines TRBV2 with TRBJ2-3, with 8 bases that match TRBD2. CDR3 length equals 14 residues. V lost 6 bases, J lost 4 bases, and 6 bases stayed unmatched. The germline CDR1 and CDR2 sequences are SNHLY and FYNNEI. The CDR3 loop reads CASRRGGGSDTQYF. Here the CDR3 DNA reads TGTGCCAGCAGGAGGGGCGGGGGGTCAGATACGCAGTATTTT.

This clone was seen a single time. The chain links TRBV29-1 to TRBJ1-3; possibly TRBD1 for D (5 bases). The CDR3 totals 13 residues. Germline V lookup: CDR1 SQVTM, CDR2 ANQGSEA. Trimming stripped 4 bases from V and 4 bases from J, with 11 bases between. The CDR3: CSVAGSLGNTIYF. The CDR3 nucleotides read TGCAGCGTTGCAGGGTCTCTCGGAAACACCATATATTTT.

The rearrangement uses TRBV19 and TRBJ1-1; D might be TRBD1 (5 bases). The CDR3 covers 15 residues. The germline CDR1 and CDR2 sequences are LNHDA and SQIVND (reference sequence). The V gene lost 2 bases and the J gene lost 3 bases, with 13 bases spanning the gap. The CDR3 reads CASSITPGRDTEAFF. The CDR3 coding sequence is TGTGCCAGTAGTATAACTCCAGGGAGGGACACTGAAGCTTTCTTT.